The T cell receptor beta chain under discussion was sequenced for a study of blood T cell repertoires in COVID-19. Background on the study: Donors in the United States, Italy and Spain gave samples during acute or convalescent COVID-19. The cDNA or gDNA used as material had been derived from T cells, B-cell-depleted T cells, or PBMCs.

There are 17 residues in the CDR3. V lost 3 bases and J 3 bases, leaving 19 bases between the germline ends. The germline V gene encodes CDR1 SGHRS and CDR2 YFSETQ. Data came from immunoSEQ multiplex PCR; TCRdb stores just in-frame clones and leaves some out. Of around 80,000 clones listed, about three quarters were seen once; the top ten hold around 5.8%. This clonotype originated in a man aged 45-65 years with active or convalescent COVID-19. Input material: peripheral blood. The rearrangement uses TRBV5-1 and TRBJ1-5, with D perhaps TRBD1 (6 bases). CDR3 region: CASSSLWMDSFNQPQHF. CDR3 DNA: TGCGCCAGCAGCTCGTTGTGGATGGACAGCTTCAATCAGCCCCAGCATTTT.